A single sample is the source of the 5 T cell receptor beta chains below, sequenced in a study of a mutant IDH1 vaccine in newly diagnosed glioma. Their recognized antigens are unknown. Regarding time point: week 47, end of study. Vaccination comprised doses that each held 300 ug of mutant IDH1 20-mer peptide, plus topical imiquimod. Clones were sequenced by immunoSEQ multiplex PCR, and TCRdb holds only the in-frame ones, with some missing. Of 58,000 or so clones in the sample, roughly four fifths were seen once. This sample comprised PBMCs, obtained from a glioma patient whose treatment included an IDH1 peptide vaccine. The receptors derive from a woman aged 50 to 65 with glioma.

The J gene is TRBJ2-7, the V gene TRBV6-1, with 7 bases lining up with TRBD1. Germline values: CDR1 MNHNS, CDR2 SASEGT. With V trimmed by 3 bases and J by 8 bases, 4 bases remained unmatched. The CDR3 has 12 amino acids. CDR3 coding DNA: TGTGCCAGCAGTGACCCGGGACAGAAGCAGTACTTC. Translated: CASSDPGQKQYF.

The chain combines TRBV7-2 with TRBJ2-4; D call uncertain. V was pared by 1 base and J by 10 bases, with 11 bases between. This CDR3 spans 13 amino acids. CDR1 and CDR2 from the germline V gene are SGHTA and FQGNSA. The CDR3 region has the DNA TGTGCCAGCAGCTTAGAGGCCGCTCAAATTCAGTACTTC. Encoded protein: CASSLEAAQIQYF.

This chain links TRBV6-5 with TRBJ1-3; D is perhaps TRBD1 (5 bases). This CDR3 contains 15 residues. Trimming took off 6 bases at V and 5 bases at J, with 17 bases between the two ends. The germline V gene has CDR1 MNHEY and CDR2 SVGAGI. CDR3 residues: CASSQNWDGRNTIYF. CDR3 DNA sequence: TGTGCCAGCAGCCAAAATTGGGACGGCAGAAACACCATATATTTT.

This chain joins TRBV19 and TRBJ1-5; TRBD1 might be the D (6 bases). In germline, CDR1 is LNHDA, CDR2 SQIVND (reference sequence). The CDR3 has 17 amino acids. Trimming shortened V by 3 bases and J by 0 bases, and 15 bases separated the two germline ends. The CDR3 protein is CASSIDGTLYSNQPQHF. The CDR3 DNA is TGTGCCAGTAGTATCGACGGGACACTGTATAGCAATCAGCCCCAGCATTTT.

V and J are TRBV5-4 and TRBJ2-7; 9 nucleotides agree with TRBD1. Germline CDR1 is SGHNT and CDR2 is YYREEE (reference sequence). The CDR3 totals 15 residues. The V gene end was trimmed by 2 bases and the J gene end by 2 bases; junction bases not matched to a gene: 5. CDR3 DNA: TGTGCCAGCAGCTTTAAGGACAGGGGAACCTACGAGCAGTACTTC. Encoded protein: CASSFKDRGTYEQYF.